This entry concerns a single T cell receptor beta chain. The antigen remains undetermined. This entry is derived from a study of cytomegalovirus exposure and HLA in healthy donors. With 1 base removed from V and 3 bases from J, the gap between germline ends came to 15 bases. The CDR3 loop spans 16 amino acids. From germline, CDR1 is SNHLY and CDR2 FYNNEI. The PCR made use of 60 Vbeta and 13 Jbeta primers. The repertoire was sequenced with immunoSEQ multiplex PCR; TCRdb's copy has only in-frame clones and lacks some. There are around 42,000 clones in the sample, with 1% to 1.5% held by the top ten. Study observations and caveats: 87-base-pair reads could not separate some V segments, including TRBV6-2 and TRBV6-3. It was likely that a cluster of highly shared sequence variants was a sequencing artifact.

The material sequenced was PBMCs. This clonotype was obtained from a man in his thirties or forties in good health and CMV-seronegative. This chain links TRBV2 with TRBJ2-5, with D perhaps matching TRBD1 (7 bases). This chain's CDR3 is CASSEVGRGVKETQYF. Here the CDR3 DNA reads TGTGCCAGCAGTGAAGTGGGCAGGGGGGTAAAAGAGACCCAGTACTTC.